A single sample is the source of the 13 T cell receptor beta chains below, sequenced in a study of T-cell memory formation after mild COVID-19. TCRdb independently ran MiXCR on the 5' RACE reads; one entry per CDR3 protein. The sample has about 390,000 distinct CDR3 sequences; 16% are singletons. Sequenced material: PBMCs or a T cell subset sorted from them (not recorded which). The receptors here all came from a man between 18 and 35 years old who had mild COVID-19 (a few samples of this study predate the infection). Cell type and time point are not known.

The table lists this clonotype with a few counts. The J gene is TRBJ2-3, the V gene TRBV6-2 or TRBV6-3, with D perhaps matching TRBD1 (5 bases). This CDR3 has 13 residues. Trimming cost V 7 bases and J 0 bases, with 8 bases left between them. The germline CDR1 and CDR2 sequences are MNHEY and SVGEGT. The CDR3 spells CASTDRSTDTQYF. CDR3 coding DNA: TGTGCCAGCACCGACAGAAGCACAGATACGCAGTATTTT.

This clonotype was detected only a few times. The chain uses TRBV7-2 and TRBJ2-1; D gene uncertain. Trimming removed 5 bases from V and 0 bases from J, with 11 bases in between. There are 15 residues in the CDR3. Germline V gene lookup returns CDR1 SGHTA and CDR2 FQGNSA. The CDR3 DNA reads as TGTGCCAGCAGCCCTGACGGTTTCTCCTACAATGAGCAGTTCTTC. Protein sequence: CASSPDGFSYNEQFF.

This clonotype has a handful of counts. The CDR3 nucleotides read TGCGCCAGCGGGGTCGGAGGAGCCTACGAGCAGTACTTC. Its protein product is CASGVGGAYEQYF. The gene calls are TRBV5-1 and TRBJ2-7, with a weak D call TRBD2 (5 bases). V lost 7 bases to trimming and J lost 2 bases, with 13 bases between them. Per germline, CDR1 SGHRS and CDR2 YFSETQ. The CDR3 spans 13 residues. Supplemented by reference TRBV5-1 and TRBJ2-7, the full variable domain reads KAGVTQTPRYLIKTRGQQVTLSCSPISGHRSVSWYQQTPGQGLQFLFEYFSETQRNKGNFPGRFSGRQFSNSRSEMNVSTLELGDSALYLCASGVGGAYEQYFGPGTRLTVT.

The V call is TRBV9, the J call TRBJ2-2; D is perhaps TRBD1 (6 bases). V dropped 3 bases and J dropped 2 bases, with 17 bases sitting between them. The CDR3 covers 17 residues. CDR1 is SGDLS and CDR2 is YYNGEE in the germline V gene. This CDR3 reads CASSDAQGQANTGELFF. The DNA of the CDR3 is TGTGCCAGCAGCGACGCCCAGGGGCAGGCAAACACCGGGGAGCTGTTTTTT.

The genes are TRBV28 and TRBJ2-7; possibly TRBD1 for D (6 bases). Per the germline V gene, CDR1 is MDHEN and CDR2 is SYDVKM. V was trimmed by 3 bases and J by 6 bases, leaving 12 bases between them. The CDR3 sequence is 13 residues long. CDR3 sequence reads: CASSLRTVGEQYV. The DNA of the CDR3 is TGTGCCAGCAGTTTGCGGACAGTTGGCGAGCAGTACGTC.

The chain has TRBV5-1 and TRBJ1-1; tentatively, D is TRBD1 (5 bases). The ends were cut back, 4 bases at V and 3 bases at J, with 10 bases in the middle. The CDR3 consists of 13 residues. Germline loops: CDR1 SGHRS, CDR2 YFSETQ. CDR3 bases: TGCGCCAGCAGCCCGGAGGGGTACACTGAAGCTTTCTTT. Translation: CASSPEGYTEAFF. Combining the CDR3 with reference TRBV5-1 and TRBJ1-1 gives the whole variable domain KAGVTQTPRYLIKTRGQQVTLSCSPISGHRSVSWYQQTPGQGLQFLFEYFSETQRNKGNFPGRFSGRQFSNSRSEMNVSTLELGDSALYLCASSPEGYTEAFFGQGTRLTVV.

This clonotype has only a few counts. The gene calls are TRBV6-1 and TRBJ1-2; no reliable D call. Germline-derived CDR1 and CDR2 are MNHNS and SASEGT. V lost 6 bases, J lost 4 bases, and 15 bases lay in between. The CDR3 sequence is 14 residues long. The CDR3 is CASRIQQRSYGYTF. The DNA of the CDR3 is TGTGCCAGCAGAATACAACAGCGGAGCTATGGCTACACCTTC.

This clonotype was counted a few times. This chain uses TRBV7-2 with TRBJ1-1; D uncertain. The V end was cut by 5 bases, the J end by 4 bases, with 14 bases between. This CDR3 spans 14 amino acids. Germline CDR1 and CDR2: SGHTA and FQGNSA. In DNA, the CDR3 is TGTGCCAGCAGCCCCCGTGACGGACGCACTGAAGCTTTCTTT. Translated: CASSPRDGRTEAFF.

A few counts support this clonotype. This rearrangement joins TRBV6-2 or TRBV6-3 to TRBJ1-1, with unresolved D. CDR1 is MNHEY, CDR2 SVGEGT, per germline. The V end was cut by 7 bases, the J end by 4 bases, with 13 bases between. This CDR3 has 13 residues. CDR3 residues: CASNSDVFTEAFF. The CDR3 nucleotides are TGTGCCAGCAATTCCGACGTTTTCACTGAAGCTTTCTTT.

The J gene is TRBJ2-3, the V gene TRBV7-9; 8 bases align to TRBD2. Germline V lookup: CDR1 SEHNR, CDR2 FQNEAQ (reference sequence). The ends lost 3 bases at V and 3 bases at J; junction bases unmatched: 8. The CDR3 runs to 16 residues. CDR3 region: CASSFPTGGPTDTQYF. Here the CDR3 DNA reads TGTGCCAGCAGCTTCCCGACGGGGGGGCCGACAGATACGCAGTATTTT.

This clonotype turned up a few times. The gene calls are TRBV7-2 and TRBJ2-5; D gene unclear. CDR3 size: 14 residues. Trimming left V 0 bases short and J 1 base short, with 6 bases between. Germline CDR1 reads SGHTA; CDR2 reads FQGNSA. The DNA of the CDR3 is TGTGCCAGCAGCTTAGCACGGGTCCAAGAGACCCAGTACTTC. It codes for CASSLARVQETQYF.

This clonotype was seen a handful of times. V usage is TRBV3-1 and J usage is TRBJ1-1; D ambiguous. Trimming cost V 3 bases and J 6 bases, with 5 bases left between them. CDR1 is LGHDT, CDR2 YNNKEL, per germline (reference sequence). The CDR3 is 11 residues long. The CDR3 region is CASSHRAEAFF. CDR3 nucleotides: TGTGCCAGCAGCCATAGGGCTGAAGCTTTCTTT.

This clonotype was counted between two and nine times. The J gene is TRBJ2-3, the V gene TRBV7-2, with 7 positions matching TRBD2. This CDR3 is 15 amino acids long. Trimming at V came to 1 base and at J to 7 bases, leaving 8 bases not matched to a gene. Per germline, CDR1 SGHTA and CDR2 FQGNSA. CDR3 bases: TGTGCCAGCAGCTTAGATGGGGGGGGAAAATATACGCAGTATTTT. Translating gives CASSLDGGGKYTQYF.